One and the same sample provided the 27 T cell receptor beta chains below, sequenced in a study of breast tumors, draining lymph nodes, adjacent tissues. Samples came from axillary lymph nodes draining the breast cancer. TCRdb used MiXCR to reprocess the multiplex PCR reads, holding one entry per CDR3 protein. The sample yields roughly 130,000 distinct CDR3 sequences, just under 20% seen once. Sequenced: axillary lymph node tissue. The source is a female donor with breast cancer. Some clones in this sample may be carry-over from other donors' samples.

This clonotype was found many times. The V gene is TRBV6-1, the J gene TRBJ1-5; D unclear. The V end lost 2 bases, the J end lost 3 bases, and 8 bases lay between the germline ends. This CDR3 contains 14 residues. CDR1 is MNHNS, CDR2 SASEGT, per germline. The CDR3 region is CASSESGYNQPQHF. CDR3 in DNA: TGTGCCAGCAGTGAATCGGGGTACAATCAGCCCCAGCATTTT.

There are many counts of this clonotype. Its ends do not fully match the called genes, so a read error is possible. The chain employs TRBV7-7 and TRBJ2-7; 8 bases map to TRBD2. This CDR3 spans 14 amino acids. Per germline, CDR1 SSHAT and CDR2 FNYEAQ (reference sequence). CDR3 protein: CASSENSGNYEQYF. The CDR3 DNA follows: TGTGCTAGCAGCGAAAATAGCGGGAACTACGAGCAGTACTTC.

This clonotype was found many times. The gene calls are TRBV20-1 and TRBJ1-5, with 9 bases aligning to TRBD1. V lost 5 bases, J lost 5 bases, and 4 bases stayed unmatched. The CDR3 covers 13 residues. Per the germline V gene, CDR1 is DFQATT and CDR2 is SNEGSKA (reference sequence). The CDR3 region is CSAEQGAHQPQHF. The CDR3 coding sequence is TGCAGTGCTGAACAGGGGGCGCATCAGCCCCAGCATTTT.

The chain recombines TRBV27 with TRBJ2-4; 8 bases map to TRBD1. The length of the CDR3 is 17 residues. Germline trimming cut 5 bases from V and 2 bases from J; bases unmatched to any gene: 11. Germline V gene sequence: CDR1 MNHEY, CDR2 SMNVEV (reference sequence). The CDR3 loop reads CASSPLTGGSSKNIQYF. The CDR3 DNA follows: TGTGCCAGCAGTCCCCTAACAGGGGGTTCGTCCAAAAACATTCAGTACTTC.

The chain is built from TRBV6-5 and TRBJ2-6, with D tentatively TRBD1 (6 bases). The CDR3 totals 16 residues. V was shortened by 6 bases and J by 2 bases, with 14 bases between the two germline ends. In germline, CDR1 is MNHEY, CDR2 SVGAGI. CDR3 sequence reads: CASSSTPGAGANVLTF. The CDR3 nucleotides are TGTGCCAGCAGCTCTACCCCAGGGGCTGGGGCCAACGTCCTGACTTTC.

The sample holds many counts of this clonotype. V gene TRBV6-5 combines with J gene TRBJ1-2; 8 bases align to TRBD1. V shed 7 bases, J shed 5 bases, and the junction held 12 bases outside the gene matches. The length of the CDR3 is 15 residues. The germline V gene encodes CDR1 MNHEY and CDR2 SVGAGI. CDR3 sequence: CASTDPSQGVYGYTF. CDR3 coding DNA: TGTGCCAGCACCGACCCCTCACAGGGGGTTTATGGCTACACCTTC.

This clonotype came up many times. This chain uses TRBV6-6 with TRBJ2-7, with D tentatively TRBD2 (6 bases). This CDR3 spans 14 amino acids. V was shortened by 2 bases and J by 2 bases, with 10 bases between the two germline ends. The germline V gene has CDR1 MNHNY and CDR2 SVGAGI (reference sequence). In DNA, the CDR3 is TGTGCCAGCAGTTACGCGGGACTGCCCTACGAGCAGTACTTC. It translates to CASSYAGLPYEQYF.

This clonotype was counted ten times or more. The chain couples TRBV5-5 to TRBJ2-3; 11 bases fit TRBD1. The CDR3 is made up of 15 amino acids. Trimming cost V 1 base and J 4 bases; bases outside gene matches: 2. Germline V gives CDR1 SGHKS, CDR2 YYEKEE (reference sequence). CDR3 nucleotides: TGTGCCAGCAGCTTGATGGACAGGGGGCCAGATACGCAGTATTTT. Protein sequence: CASSLMDRGPDTQYF.

This clonotype was counted many times. The J gene is TRBJ1-5, the V gene TRBV7-2, with TRBD1 identical over 9 bases. CDR3 length: 16 residues. V trimming: 5 bases; J trimming: 2 bases; junction bases outside the gene matches: 7. CDR1 and CDR2 (germline): SGHTA, FQGNSA. CDR3 sequence (DNA): TGTGCCAGCAGCCCTAGCCGGACAGGGGGCAATCAGCCCCAGCATTTT. This translates into CASSPSRTGGNQPQHF.

This clonotype came up many times. The chain has TRBV5-1 and TRBJ2-5; D gene unclear. Per germline, CDR1 SGHRS and CDR2 YFSETQ. V lost 4 bases and J lost 0, with 1 base in between. The CDR3 runs to 11 residues. For the CDR3, the DNA is TGCGCCAGCAGCAACCAAGAGACCCAGTACTTC. It encodes CASSNQETQYF.

There are many counts of this clonotype. V gene TRBV10-2 combines with J gene TRBJ2-1; no clear D. Trimming cost V 6 bases and J 8 bases, with 8 bases left between them. Germline values: CDR1 WSHSY, CDR2 SAAADI. CDR3 length equals 11 residues. DNA of the CDR3: TGCGCCAGCAGGCTGTCCGATGAGCAGTTCTTC. This encodes CASRLSDEQFF.

This clonotype has ten or more counts. The chain links TRBV19 to TRBJ1-5, with no clear D. The CDR3 loop spans 14 amino acids. Per germline, CDR1 LNHDA and CDR2 SQIVND (reference sequence). The germline V and J ends were trimmed by 3 bases and 3 bases, with 9 bases remaining between them. The CDR3 DNA is TGTGCCAGTAGTATTTGGGGATACAATCAGCCCCAGCATTTT. This sequence encodes CASSIWGYNQPQHF.

This clonotype has a count of ten or more. In DNA form, the CDR3 reads TGTGCCAGCAGCTTAAGTGCCAGACACGAGCAGTACTTC. Protein: CASSLSARHEQYF. V usage is TRBV7-3 and J usage is TRBJ2-7; D unclear. The CDR3 contains 13 residues. V was cut by 1 base and J by 5 bases, with 9 bases left in between. Germline V gene sequence: CDR1 SGHTA, CDR2 FQGTGA.

There are many counts of this clonotype. J is TRBJ2-5 and V is TRBV11-2; D is unclear. CDR3 length equals 13 residues. Germline V gene lookup returns CDR1 SGHAT and CDR2 FQNNGV. V shed 5 bases and J shed 5 bases, with 12 bases lying between them. CDR3 nucleotides: TGTGCCAGCAGCACCTATCTACGGGAGACCCAGTACTTC. Protein product: CASSTYLRETQYF. The whole variable domain, filled in from reference TRBV11-2 and TRBJ2-5, reads EAGVAQSPRYKIIEKRQSVAFWCNPISGHATLYWYQQILGQGPKLLIQFQNNGVVDDSQLPKDRFSAERLKGVDSTLKIQPAKLEDSAVYLCASSTYLRETQYFGPGTRLLVL.

This clonotype was seen many times. The genes are TRBV24-1 and TRBJ2-1; 10 bases agree with TRBD2. The CDR3 covers 14 residues. Trimming at V came to 7 bases and at J to 4 bases, leaving 3 bases not matched to a gene. Germline V gives CDR1 KGHDR, CDR2 SFDVKD. The CDR3 DNA follows: TGTGCCACCAGAGCGGGGGGGCGGTACAATGAGCAGTTCTTC. This sequence encodes CATRAGGRYNEQFF.

The table lists this clonotype with many counts. The chain employs TRBV20-1 and TRBJ2-3; tentative D call: TRBD1 (5 bases). Germline CDR1 and CDR2: DFQATT and SNEGSKA (reference sequence). The CDR3 covers 15 residues. V lost 3 bases and J 3 bases, leaving 16 bases between the germline ends. The DNA of the CDR3 is TGCAGTGCTAGGAGTGCGTGGGGCGGTACAGATACGCAGTATTTT. The encoded protein is CSARSAWGGTDTQYF.

Note on this clonotype: With a much larger clone just one base away, this may be a read error. The chain couples TRBV7-9 to TRBJ2-7, with D possibly being TRBD1 (5 bases). Germline V gives CDR1 SEHNR, CDR2 FQNEAQ (reference sequence). This CDR3 spans 14 amino acids. Deletions cut 5 bases from V and 3 bases from J, with 14 bases between. CDR3 in amino acids: CASSPAGNFYEQYF. The DNA for the CDR3 is TGTGCCAGCAGCCCTGCAGGGAACTTCTACGAGCAGTACTTC. The full variable domain, completed using reference TRBV7-9 and TRBJ2-7, is DTGVSQNPRHKITKRGQNVTFRCDPISEHNRLYWYRQTLGQGPEFLTYFQNEAQLEKSRLLSDRFSAERPKGSFSTLEIQRTEQGDSAMYLCASSPAGNFYEQYFGPGTRLTVT.

The chain recombines TRBV2 with TRBJ2-4; weak D call: TRBD2 (5 bases). CDR3 length: 15 amino acids. The V end was cut by 8 bases, the J end by 3 bases, with 17 bases between. Germline V gives CDR1 SNHLY, CDR2 FYNNEI. The CDR3 sequence is CASCQRGIVKNIQYF. For the CDR3, the DNA is TGTGCCAGCTGCCAAAGAGGGATAGTCAAAAACATTCAGTACTTC.

A note on this clonotype: A much bigger clone sits one base away, suggesting this may be a read error. The chain carries TRBV20-1 and TRBJ2-2; 12 bases are a match to TRBD1. The V segment lost 6 bases and the J segment 7 bases; nucleotides outside the gene matches: 6. Germline lookup yields CDR1 DFQATT and CDR2 SNEGSKA (reference sequence). The CDR3 is made up of 14 amino acids. As DNA, the CDR3 is TGCAGTGCACGTGGGGACAGGGGGCACGGGGAGCTGTTTTTT. It is translated as CSARGDRGHGELFF.

The chain links TRBV18 to TRBJ1-3, with a tentative D call TRBD1 (5 bases). The V end was cut by 3 bases, the J end by 0 bases, with 15 bases between. Germline assignment: CDR1 KGHSH and CDR2 LQKENI. The CDR3 is 17 amino acids. This chain's CDR3 is CASSPSVDSLSGNTIYF. CDR3 bases: TGTGCCAGCTCACCTTCCGTCGACAGCCTCTCTGGAAACACCATATATTTT.

This clonotype was found many times. The chain combines TRBV7-8 with TRBJ2-2; D is uncertain. The germline gives CDR1 SGHVS, CDR2 FQNEAQ. V was trimmed by 0 bases and J by 6 bases, leaving 17 bases between them. This CDR3 is built from 17 residues. The chain's CDR3 is CASSLAPGTRVAGELFF. The DNA for the CDR3 is TGTGCCAGCAGCTTAGCCCCCGGTACACGGGTTGCCGGGGAGCTGTTTTTT.

This clonotype has at least ten counts. The gene calls are TRBV7-2 and TRBJ2-1; 8 nucleotides line up with TRBD2. V dropped 6 bases and J dropped 4; count of bases not matched to a gene: 8. Per the germline V gene, CDR1 is SGHTA and CDR2 is FQGNSA. The CDR3 is made up of 15 amino acids. The CDR3 nucleotides are TGTGCCAGCAGTAAAACTAGCGGCGAATACAATGAGCAGTTCTTC. It encodes CASSKTSGEYNEQFF.

There are many counts of this clonotype. The gene calls are TRBV5-1 and TRBJ2-3; TRBD2 aligns across 13 bases. CDR3 size: 15 residues. The ends lost 5 bases at V and 6 bases at J; junction bases unmatched: 6. Germline-derived CDR1 and CDR2 are SGHRS and YFSETQ. The CDR3 bases are TGCGCCAGCAGATCACTAGCGGGAGGGGGGGATACGCAGTATTTT. Its translation: CASRSLAGGGDTQYF.

This clonotype was seen a single time. A much larger clone is a single base away; this may be a read error. The chain employs TRBV7-3 and TRBJ2-3; 12 bases map to TRBD2. Germline V lookup: CDR1 SGHTA, CDR2 FQGTGA. The CDR3 totals 15 residues. The CDR3 nucleotides are TGTGCCAGCGGCTTAACTAGCGGGGGGAGAGATACGCAGTATTTT. Amino acid sequence: CASGLTSGGRDTQYF.

In this sample, this clonotype turned up many times. The chain joins TRBV5-1 to TRBJ2-5; no clear D gene. This CDR3 contains 15 residues. Germline loops: CDR1 SGHRS, CDR2 YFSETQ. Trimming removed 6 bases at V and 5 bases at J, with 20 bases between. This chain's CDR3 is CASIRSLAERETQYF. The CDR3 bases are TGCGCCAGCATCCGCAGCTTGGCAGAACGGGAGACCCAGTACTTC.

This clonotype was picked up many times. The V call is TRBV5-1, the J call TRBJ2-1; no clear D. This CDR3 comprises 13 residues. Per germline, CDR1 SGHRS and CDR2 YFSETQ. Trimming pared 4 bases from V and 8 bases from J, leaving 13 bases between. CDR3 amino acids: CASSPVRLDEQFF. The DNA for the CDR3 is TGCGCCAGCAGCCCGGTCCGGCTGGATGAGCAGTTCTTC.

This clonotype was recorded many times. V usage is TRBV29-1 and J usage is TRBJ2-3, with 7 bases fitting TRBD1. This CDR3 region has 14 residues. J lost 0 bases, V lost 5 bases, and 5 bases had no gene match. Per germline, CDR1 SQVTM and CDR2 ANQGSEA. This chain's CDR3 is CSVTDRASTDTQYF. As DNA, the CDR3 is TGCAGCGTTACCGACAGGGCTAGCACAGATACGCAGTATTTT.